Below are 29 T cell receptor beta chains sequenced from a single sample in a study of identical twins. TCRdb recomputed calls from the 5' RACE reads with MiXCR, one row per CDR3 protein. The sample records 700,000 to 950,000 distinct CDR3 sequences, more than 9% being singletons. These data are also associated with another study on yellow fever vaccine responses in identical twins.

Input material: PBMCs. The receptors here all came from a woman between 18 and 29 years old in good health.

In its sample, this clonotype was seen many times. The chain uses TRBV28 and TRBJ2-7; 11 bases align to TRBD1. The J segment lost 6 bases and the V segment lost 5 bases, leaving 3 bases of the junction unmatched. Germline V gene data show CDR1 as MDHEN and CDR2 as SYDVKM. The CDR3 length is 13 residues. CDR3 residues: CASSRTGGLEQYF. As DNA, the CDR3 is TGTGCCAGCAGTCGGACAGGGGGCCTCGAGCAGTACTTC.

The rearrangement links TRBV9 to TRBJ2-1; tentatively, D is TRBD2 (6 bases). This CDR3 has 20 residues. Germline CDR1 and CDR2: SGDLS and YYNGEE. Trimming stripped 4 bases from V and 1 base from J, with 27 bases between. The chain's CDR3 is CASSTPGGAFMHSSYNEQFF. CDR3 DNA: TGTGCCAGCAGCACCCCCGGCGGGGCATTCATGCACAGTTCCTACAATGAGCAGTTCTTC. Complete variable domain (other parts from reference TRBV9 and TRBJ2-1): DSGVTQTPKHLITATGQRVTLRCSPRSGDLSVYWYQQSLDQGLQFLIQYYNGEERAKGNILERFSAQQFPDLHSELNLSSLELGDSALYFCASSTPGGAFMHSSYNEQFFGPGTRLTVL.

This clonotype showed up many times. This sequence joins TRBV5-6 and TRBJ2-1; no reliable D call. This CDR3 contains 13 residues. Germline-derived CDR1 and CDR2 are SGHDT and YYEEEE. V lost 1 base and J lost 7, with 9 bases in between. The DNA of the CDR3 is TGTGCCAGCAGCTTGCGGGTGTGGAATGAGCAGTTCTTC. It codes for CASSLRVWNEQFF. Looking up the rest from reference TRBV5-6 and TRBJ2-1 gives the full variable domain: DAGVTQSPTHLIKTRGQQVTLRCSPKSGHDTVSWYQQALGQGPQFIFQYYEEEERQRGNFPDRFSGHQFPNYSSELNVNALLLGDSALYLCASSLRVWNEQFFGPGTRLTVL.

The chain is built from TRBV24-1 and TRBJ2-3, with D possibly TRBD1 on 6 matching bases. CDR1 is KGHDR, CDR2 SFDVKD, per germline. CDR3 size: 15 residues. V lost 0 bases to trimming and J lost 4 bases, with 10 bases between them. CDR3 protein: CATSDLQAGADTQYF. CDR3 DNA sequence: TGTGCCACCAGTGATTTGCAGGCAGGGGCAGATACGCAGTATTTT.

This clonotype turned up a few times. The chain employs TRBV15 and TRBJ2-2; 7 nucleotides align to TRBD2. J was trimmed by 1 base and V by 1 base; bases with no gene match: 6. The CDR3 runs 17 residues. The germline V gene has CDR1 LNHNV and CDR2 YYDKDF (reference sequence). DNA for the CDR3: TGTGCCACCAGCAGAGTCGGGCTAGCGGAGAACACCGGGGAGCTGTTTTTT. Encoded protein: CATSRVGLAENTGELFF.

This sequence joins TRBV12-3 or TRBV12-4 and TRBJ2-1, with 10 bases identical to TRBD1. V was pared by 5 bases and J by 7 bases, with 8 bases of the junction left unmatched. The CDR3 consists of 15 residues. The CDR3 region is CASSTAGTGVNEQFF. The DNA for the CDR3 is TGTGCCAGCAGTACAGCCGGGACAGGGGTAAATGAGCAGTTCTTC.

This clonotype was recorded a few times. J is TRBJ2-1 and V is TRBV28, with 9 bases matching TRBD2. Germline assignment: CDR1 MDHEN and CDR2 SYDVKM. This CDR3 is built from 21 residues. Losses at the gene ends were 7 bases for V and 5 bases for J; bases not matched to a gene: 27. CDR3 residues: CASTVLAGKRPKGKGHNEQFF. The CDR3 DNA reads as TGTGCCAGCACGGTGCTAGCGGGAAAAAGACCAAAGGGCAAAGGGCACAATGAGCAGTTCTTC.

This clonotype was observed many times. This rearrangement joins TRBV10-3 to TRBJ2-7; the D call may be TRBD1 or TRBD2 (6 bases each). Trimming stripped 6 bases from V and 5 bases from J, with 8 bases between. The CDR3 contains 11 residues. Germline V CDR1 and CDR2: ENHRY, SYGVKD. The CDR3 nucleotides are TGTGCCATCAGCGGGGGCCACGAGCAGTACTTC. This gives the protein CAISGGHEQYF.

This clonotype was recorded many times. The V gene is TRBV10-3, the J gene TRBJ1-6; D remains ambiguous. This CDR3 comprises 15 residues. Germline V CDR1 and CDR2: ENHRY, SYGVKD. V was pared by 6 bases and J by 1 base, with 10 bases between. In DNA form, the CDR3 reads TGTGCCATCAGGGGAGAAACATCCTATAATTCACCCCTCCACTTT. Translating it yields CAIRGETSYNSPLHF.

There are a few counts of this clonotype. The rearrangement joins TRBV12-3 or TRBV12-4 to TRBJ2-1; 7 nucleotides align to TRBD1. The CDR3 has 15 residues. V dropped 6 bases and J dropped 1; count of bases not matched to a gene: 6. DNA of the CDR3: TGTGCCAGCAGAGGGACAGCCCGATCCTACAATGAGCAGTTCTTC. Translating it yields CASRGTARSYNEQFF.

V usage is TRBV11-2 and J usage is TRBJ2-2; TRBD2 is a possible D gene (6 bases). The CDR3 runs to 13 residues. Germline V gives CDR1 SGHAT, CDR2 FQNNGV. Trimming took 11 bases from V and 7 from J, leaving 17 bases between them. CDR3 sequence (DNA): TGTGCCGCATCGGCGGGGTCTGGCGGGGAGCTGTTTTTT. Protein: CAASAGSGGELFF.

The chain joins TRBV9 to TRBJ2-5; the match to TRBD2 covers 10 bases. The junction had 6 bases not matched to a gene; V was cut back by 3 bases and J by 4 bases. CDR3 length: 15 residues. Germline V gene sequence: CDR1 SGDLS, CDR2 YYNGEE. The CDR3 sequence: CASSGGVAGGETQYF. The CDR3 nucleotides are TGTGCCAGCAGCGGAGGGGTAGCGGGAGGAGAGACCCAGTACTTC.

The chain combines TRBV24-1 with TRBJ1-5; D unclear. Per the germline V gene, CDR1 is KGHDR and CDR2 is SFDVKD. Trimming removed 9 bases from V and 4 bases from J, with 12 bases in between. The CDR3 is 13 amino acids. Here the CDR3 reads CATYTSANQPQHF. The DNA for the CDR3 is TGTGCCACCTACACTTCTGCAAATCAGCCCCAGCATTTT.

This clonotype was seen repeatedly, ten times or more. The V gene is TRBV15, the J gene TRBJ1-6; D not resolved. This CDR3 contains 16 residues. Germline V lookup: CDR1 LNHNV, CDR2 YYDKDF (reference sequence). Deletions cut 0 bases from V and 0 bases from J, with 6 bases between. CDR3 sequence (DNA): TGTGCCACCAGCAGAGAACGGAGCTCCTATAATTCACCCCTCCACTTT. It encodes CATSRERSSYNSPLHF.

The chain combines TRBV5-1 with TRBJ2-3; TRBD2 matches at 8 bases. Germline CDR1 reads SGHRS; CDR2 reads YFSETQ. Unmatched junction bases numbered 11, after V lost 3 bases and J lost 2 bases. There are 17 residues in the CDR3. The CDR3 protein is CASSSAKTSAFTDTQYF. The CDR3, as DNA: TGCGCCAGCAGCTCAGCCAAGACTAGCGCATTCACAGATACGCAGTATTTT.

This clonotype came up a few times. The chain uses TRBV5-4 and TRBJ2-3; D ambiguous. From germline, CDR1 is SGHNT and CDR2 YYREEE (reference sequence). Trimming shortened V by 1 base and J by 4 bases, and 7 bases separated the two germline ends. The CDR3 sequence is 13 residues long. The CDR3, as DNA: TGTGCCAGCAGCTTGCCCCAGCCAGATACGCAGTATTTT. Amino acids: CASSLPQPDTQYF. Complete variable domain (other parts from reference TRBV5-4 and TRBJ2-3): ETGVTQSPTHLIKTRGQQVTLRCSSQSGHNTVSWYQQALGQGPQFIFQYYREEENGRGNFPPRFSGLQFPNYSSELNVNALELDDSALYLCASSLPQPDTQYFGPGTRLTVL.

This clonotype appeared a few times. This rearrangement joins TRBV7-2 to TRBJ1-1; no clear D gene. The V gene's germline CDR1 is SGHTA and CDR2 FQGNSA. The CDR3 length is 12 residues. V lost 5 bases, J lost 10 bases, and 14 bases lay in between. The CDR3 sequence is CASSPAAGVAFF. CDR3 bases: TGTGCCAGCAGCCCCGCGGCGGGTGTAGCTTTCTTT.

The V and J genes are TRBV5-1 and TRBJ2-1, with 10 bases lining up with TRBD2. V was pared by 5 bases and J by 6 bases, with 5 bases of the junction left unmatched. The CDR3 is 14 residues long. Per the germline V gene, CDR1 is SGHRS and CDR2 is YFSETQ. DNA of the CDR3: TGCGCCAGCAGAGCGGGGGGGCCTGCCAATGAGCAGTTCTTC. Amino acid sequence: CASRAGGPANEQFF.

The J gene is TRBJ2-7, the V gene TRBV7-7; possibly TRBD2 for D (5 bases). This CDR3 has 14 amino acids. Trimming left V 4 bases short and J 7 bases short, with 17 bases between. Germline lookup yields CDR1 SSHAT and CDR2 FNYEAQ (reference sequence). The CDR3 sequence: CASSSLGELGEQYF. In DNA, the CDR3 is TGTGCCAGCAGCTCCCTAGGTGAACTAGGTGAGCAGTACTTC.

The CDR3: CATYRQASTEAFF. In nucleotides, the CDR3 is TGTGCCACCTATCGACAGGCGAGTACTGAAGCTTTCTTT. This chain joins TRBV10-3 and TRBJ1-1; weak D call: TRBD1 (6 bases). V shed 10 bases and J shed 5 bases, with 17 bases lying between them. In germline, CDR1 is ENHRY, CDR2 SYGVKD. This CDR3 is built from 13 residues.

The chain uses TRBV29-1 and TRBJ2-7; D is unresolved. There are 13 residues in the CDR3. Germline V gene lookup returns CDR1 SQVTM and CDR2 ANQGSEA. V was clipped by 2 bases and J by 3 bases, with 11 bases between them. The CDR3 DNA follows: TGCAGCGTTGAACCGGCAGGAAGCTACGAGCAGTACTTC. It is translated as CSVEPAGSYEQYF.

This clonotype was counted only a few times. This sequence joins TRBV7-9 and TRBJ2-6, with D perhaps TRBD2 (5 bases). The V end lost 6 bases, the J end lost 1 base, and 10 bases lay between the germline ends. This CDR3 region has 15 residues. CDR1 is SEHNR and CDR2 is FQNEAQ in the germline V gene (reference sequence). CDR3 residues: CASRPEGSGANVLTF. For the CDR3, the DNA is TGTGCCAGCAGGCCCGAGGGATCTGGGGCCAACGTCCTGACTTTC.

The sample holds a few counts of this clonotype. The chain links TRBV5-6 to TRBJ2-7; D may be TRBD1 or TRBD2 (5 bases each). The CDR3 spans 14 residues. Germline CDR1 SGHDT, CDR2 YYEEEE. Trimming took 4 bases from V and 2 from J, leaving 13 bases between them. The CDR3 nucleotides are TGTGCCAGCAGCCCTCATGGGGGAACCTACGAGCAGTACTTC. Translated: CASSPHGGTYEQYF.

The chain is built from TRBV11-2 and TRBJ2-5; D is possibly TRBD2 (6 bases). CDR1 is SGHAT and CDR2 is FQNNGV in the germline V gene. The CDR3 consists of 14 residues. V was shortened by 5 bases and J by 4 bases, with 14 bases between the two germline ends. The CDR3: CASSPFGGRETQYF. The CDR3 region has the DNA TGTGCCAGCAGCCCGTTTGGGGGGAGAGAGACCCAGTACTTC.

This chain joins TRBV5-1 and TRBJ2-1; TRBD1 or TRBD2 may be the D gene (6 bases each). CDR1 is SGHRS, CDR2 YFSETQ, per germline. The CDR3 extends over 16 amino acids. Trimming removed 4 bases from V and 3 bases from J, with 17 bases in between. CDR3 region: CASSPYPGALYNEQFF. CDR3 coding DNA: TGCGCCAGCAGCCCTTACCCGGGGGCCCTCTACAATGAGCAGTTCTTC.

The rearrangement joins TRBV20-1 to TRBJ2-1, with 11 bases that match TRBD2. This CDR3 has 18 residues. Germline-derived CDR1 and CDR2 are DFQATT and SNEGSKA (reference sequence). The V gene end was trimmed by 0 bases and the J gene end by 0 bases; junction bases not matched to a gene: 7. The CDR3 DNA reads TGCAGTGCTAGAGATGAACTAGCGGGGGACAGCTCCTACAATGAGCAGTTCTTC. Its protein product is CSARDELAGDSSYNEQFF.

This clonotype was counted between two and nine times. This chain uses TRBV5-1 with TRBJ1-4; TRBD1 matches 9 bases. The CDR3 has 16 amino acids. V lost 4 bases, J lost 3 bases, and 7 bases stayed unmatched. Germline V gene sequence: CDR1 SGHRS, CDR2 YFSETQ. Written as DNA, the CDR3 is TGCGCCAGCAGCGCACACAGGGGGCTGGCTAATGAAAAACTGTTTTTT. Protein: CASSAHRGLANEKLFF.

This clonotype was counted a few times. The chain has TRBV20-1 and TRBJ2-7; 9 nucleotides line up with TRBD2. The CDR3 extends over 14 amino acids. CDR1 is DFQATT and CDR2 is SNEGSKA in the germline V gene (reference sequence). V shed 1 base and J 3 bases; nucleotides not matched to a gene: 4. Here the CDR3 DNA reads TGCAGTGCTAGAGGGGAGACTAGCGGCTACGAGCAGTACGTC. Translation: CSARGETSGYEQYV.

The table lists this clonotype with a few counts. The V and J genes are TRBV2 and TRBJ1-2; 8 bases agree with TRBD1. The CDR3 runs 14 residues. V dropped 5 bases and J dropped 7; count of bases not matched to a gene: 9. Germline CDR1 is SNHLY and CDR2 is FYNNEI. For the CDR3, the DNA is TGTGCCAGCAGTCAACAGGGGGATTTCTTTGGCTACACCTTC. Translated, it gives CASSQQGDFFGYTF. The entire variable domain, with the rest obtained from reference TRBV2 and TRBJ1-2, is as follows: EPEVTQTPSHQVTQMGQEVILRCVPISNHLYFYWYRQILGQKVEFLVSFYNNEISEKSEIFDDQFSVERPDGSNFTLKIRSTKLEDSAMYFCASSQQGDFFGYTFGSGTRLTVV.